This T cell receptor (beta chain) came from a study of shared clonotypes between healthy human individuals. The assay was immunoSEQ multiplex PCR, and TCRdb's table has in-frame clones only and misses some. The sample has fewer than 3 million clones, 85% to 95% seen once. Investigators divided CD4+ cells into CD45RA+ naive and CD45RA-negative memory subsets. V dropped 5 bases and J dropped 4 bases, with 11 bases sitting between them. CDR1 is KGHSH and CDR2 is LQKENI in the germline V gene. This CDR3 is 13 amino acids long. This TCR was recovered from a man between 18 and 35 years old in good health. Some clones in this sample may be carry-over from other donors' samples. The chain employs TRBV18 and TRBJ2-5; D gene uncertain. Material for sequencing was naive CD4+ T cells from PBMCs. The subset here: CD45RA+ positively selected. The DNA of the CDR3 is TGTGCCAGCTCAACCGGGTACGGAGAGACCCAGTACTTC. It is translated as CASSTGYGETQYF.